Shown below are 17 T cell receptor beta chains from a single sample sequenced in a study of blood T cells in healthy people across ages. Alongside a J-beta primer mix, a sample-barcoded 5' primer served in a second PCR lasting about 7 to 12 cycles. One entry per CDR3 protein results from TCRdb running MiXCR on the 5' RACE reads. The top ten clones hold approximately 13% of a sample with roughly 680,000 distinct CDR3 sequences, 52% of them seen once. Sequencing was done on a sample of blood. The receptor source for this set is a woman aged 80 or over in good health.

The chain couples TRBV9 to TRBJ2-7; no reliable D call. Germline CDR1 reads SGDLS; CDR2 reads YYNGEE. V was shortened by 0 bases and J by 1 base, with 11 bases between the two germline ends. The CDR3 extends over 15 amino acids. CDR3 region: CASSVGAEPSYEQYF. The CDR3 DNA follows: TGTGCCAGCAGCGTAGGGGCAGAACCTTCCTACGAGCAGTACTTC. The whole variable domain, filled in from reference TRBV9 and TRBJ2-7, reads DSGVTQTPKHLITATGQRVTLRCSPRSGDLSVYWYQQSLDQGLQFLIQYYNGEERAKGNILERFSAQQFPDLHSELNLSSLELGDSALYFCASSVGAEPSYEQYFGPGTRLTVT.

V is TRBV12-3 or TRBV12-4 and J is TRBJ2-1, with D perhaps assigned TRBD1 or TRBD2 (5 bases each). The CDR3 sequence is 15 residues long. V was pared by 2 bases and J by 3 bases, with 11 bases between. CDR3 sequence reads: CASSLLGVNYNEQFF. CDR3 nucleotides: TGTGCCAGCAGTTTATTGGGGGTTAACTACAATGAGCAGTTCTTC.

The sample holds many counts of this clonotype. The gene calls are TRBV6-6 and TRBJ2-1; D is unresolved. Germline V gives CDR1 MNHNY, CDR2 SVGAGI (reference sequence). Trimming left V 6 bases short and J 4 bases short, with 7 bases between. CDR3 size: 12 residues. CDR3 sequence reads: CASSSQYNEQFF. CDR3 sequence (DNA): TGTGCCAGCAGCTCCCAGTACAATGAGCAGTTCTTC.

This sequence joins TRBV15 and TRBJ2-7, with no clear D. Per the germline V gene, CDR1 is LNHNV and CDR2 is YYDKDF (reference sequence). The CDR3 consists of 13 residues. With 0 bases removed from V and 4 bases from J, the gap between germline ends came to 7 bases. The CDR3 DNA follows: TGTGCCACCAGCAGAGATTCCGATTACGAGCAGTACTTC. This codes for CATSRDSDYEQYF.

This clonotype came up many times. A much bigger clone sits one base away, suggesting this may be a read error. The V gene is TRBV6-5, the J gene TRBJ2-7; 8 bases match TRBD2. This CDR3 has 14 residues. The V segment lost 5 bases and the J segment 0 bases; nucleotides outside the gene matches: 3. CDR1 and CDR2 (germline): MNHEY, SVGAGI. The CDR3 nucleotides read TGTGCCAGCAGTGACGGGACTAGCTCCTACGAGCAGTACTTC. This codes for CASSDGTSSYEQYF.

With regard to this clonotype: Since a much larger clone is just one base distant, this may be a read error. The rearrangement joins TRBV5-6 to TRBJ2-4; D ambiguous. CDR3 size: 14 residues. Germline CDR1 SGHDT, CDR2 YYEEEE. Trimming took 4 bases from V and 2 from J, leaving 10 bases between them. The CDR3 DNA sequence: TGTGCCAGCAGCGTGGGCATGACCAAAAACATTCAGTACTTC. This gives the protein CASSVGMTKNIQYF.

The CDR3 DNA reads as TGTGCCAGCAGTCGACAGGGGAGCCGGCGAGCTGAAAAACTGTTTTTT. Protein: CASSRQGSRRAEKLFF. The J gene is TRBJ1-4, the V gene TRBV27; the match to TRBD1 covers 8 bases. The J segment lost 7 bases and the V segment lost 5 bases, leaving 12 bases of the junction unmatched. The CDR3 spans 16 residues. The V gene's germline CDR1 is MNHEY and CDR2 SMNVEV (reference sequence).

CDR3 in DNA: TGCAGTGCTCGACAGGAATATCAGCCCCAGCATTTT. Its protein product is CSARQEYQPQHF. The V and J genes are TRBV20-1 and TRBJ1-5, with D possibly being TRBD1 (6 bases). Trimming took 5 bases from V and 5 from J, leaving 10 bases between them. The CDR3 extends over 12 amino acids. Germline values: CDR1 DFQATT, CDR2 SNEGSKA (reference sequence).

The CDR3 here is CASRHTQGCKETQYF. Written as DNA, the CDR3 is TGTGCCAGCAGACACACCCAGGGGTGTAAAGAGACCCAGTACTTC. The J gene is TRBJ2-5, the V gene TRBV21-1; no check of the table's D call, TRBD1, against the DNA was made. TRBV21-1 is described as a pseudogene. This CDR3 comprises 15 residues.

The chain joins TRBV19 to TRBJ2-7; TRBD2 is a possible D gene (6 bases). Trimming pared 5 bases from V and 3 bases from J, leaving 14 bases between. The germline gives CDR1 LNHDA, CDR2 SQIVND (reference sequence). CDR3 length: 14 residues. CDR3: CASSVARDRYEQYF. The CDR3 DNA is TGTGCCAGTAGTGTTGCGCGGGACCGCTACGAGCAGTACTTC.

V is TRBV27 and J is TRBJ2-4, with D maybe TRBD2 (6 bases). The germline V and J ends were trimmed by 5 bases and 6 bases, with 17 bases remaining between them. Per the germline V gene, CDR1 is MNHEY and CDR2 is SMNVEV (reference sequence). The CDR3 is 15 residues long. CDR3 bases: TGTGCCAGCAGTCTCTCCGGGACTTTCACAAACATTCAGTACTTC. Its translation: CASSLSGTFTNIQYF.

The chain links TRBV29-1 to TRBJ2-3; D may be TRBD1 (5 bases). In germline, CDR1 is SQVTM, CDR2 ANQGSEA. The V end lost 8 bases, the J end lost 14 bases, and 20 bases lay between the germline ends. The CDR3 extends over 11 amino acids. CDR3 sequence: CSTNRQIGVYF. As DNA, the CDR3 is TGCAGCACGAACCGACAGATTGGGGTGTATTTT.

The V and J genes are TRBV20-1 and TRBJ2-5; the match to TRBD1 covers 9 bases. The J call may be incorrect, as the DNA end agrees better with TRBJ2-7. CDR1 DFQATT and CDR2 SNEGSKA come from the germline V gene (reference sequence). The CDR3 loop spans 17 amino acids. The CDR3 loop reads CSARNLKSGTGFNEQYF. CDR3 nucleotides: TGCAGTGCTAGAAACCTGAAATCCGGGACAGGGTTCAACGAGCAGTACTTC.

V usage is TRBV30 and J usage is TRBJ1-1; D is undetermined. The CDR3 has 13 residues. Germline loops: CDR1 GTSNPN, CDR2 SVGIG (reference sequence). V shed 2 bases and J shed 0 bases, with 7 bases lying between them. The CDR3 spells CAWSTGMNTEAFF. The CDR3 bases are TGTGCCTGGAGTACGGGTATGAACACTGAAGCTTTCTTT.

This clonotype was found once. CDR3 loop: CSARLAGVPFSDEQYF. The CDR3 region has the DNA TGCAGTGCAAGACTAGCGGGGGTCCCTTTTAGTGATGAGCAGTACTTC. The chain carries TRBV20-1 and TRBJ2-7, with 12 bases fitting TRBD2. V lost 6 bases, J lost 7 bases, and 16 bases stayed unmatched. The V gene's germline CDR1 is DFQATT and CDR2 SNEGSKA (reference sequence). The CDR3 has 16 residues.

In the case of this clonotype: This may be a read error: a much more frequent sequence differs by one nucleotide. The J gene is TRBJ2-5, the V gene TRBV29-1; TRBD2 matches 7 bases. CDR1 and CDR2 from the germline V gene are SQVTM and ANQGSEA. The CDR3 has 13 amino acids. V trimming: 7 bases; J trimming: 11 bases; junction bases outside the gene matches: 16. The CDR3 is CSAQRGSYNEQYF. CDR3 DNA sequence: TGCAGCGCCCAGCGGGGCTCCTACAATGAGCAGTACTTC.

CDR3 amino acids: CASSPASGRTSNQPQHF. The CDR3 DNA reads as TGTGCCAGCAGTCCCGCCTCTGGACGGACCAGCAATCAGCCCCAGCATTTT. The chain is built from TRBV12-3 or TRBV12-4 and TRBJ1-5; D is uncertain. With 5 bases removed from V and 1 base from J, the gap between germline ends came to 18 bases. This CDR3 contains 17 residues.